A selection of T cell receptor beta chains follows, all from one sample in a study of cytomegalovirus exposure and HLA in healthy donors. TCRdb's table, derived via immunoSEQ multiplex PCR, lists solely in-frame clones and lacks some. Of about 160,000 clones in the sample, 82% are singletons; the top ten hold more than 0.75%. Sample: PBMCs. Every receptor here comes from a girl under 10 years old in good health and CMV-seropositive. The CDR3 runs from the conserved cysteine through the conserved F or W. A D gene is named only where the DNA matches it firmly. Expanded clones get a size class; other rows say once, few or many, or leave the size out.

V gene	clone size	J gene	D gene	CDR3 DNA	CDR3 protein
TRBV27	-	TRBJ2-5	TRBD1	TGTGCCAGCCTCCTATTGGACAGGGGGAAGCAAGAGACCCAGTACTTC	CASLLLDRGKQETQYF
TRBV10-3	-	TRBJ1-2	TRBD1	TGTGCCACCGCCGACAGGGGGGACGATGGCTACACCTTC	CATADRGDDGYTF
TRBV5-4	-	TRBJ1-4	-	TGTGCCAGCAGTCCAGACGGAGGTAATGAAAAACTGTTTTTT	CASSPDGGNEKLFF
TRBV30	-	TRBJ2-7	TRBD1	TGTGCCTGCACCGGGACAGGGGATTGGGAGCAGTACTTC	CACTGTGDWEQYF
TRBV7-9	-	TRBJ2-3	TRBD2	TGTGCCAGCAGCTTACTCCTAGCGGGAGCAGATACGCAGTATTTT	CASSLLLAGADTQYF
TRBV30	-	TRBJ2-5	TRBD1	TGTGCCTGGAGTGTGTCTGCAGGGGGCAGGCAGACCCAGTACTTC	CAWSVSAGGRQTQYF
TRBV2	-	TRBJ2-7	TRBD1	TGTGCCAGCAGCGCCGGACAGGGGCCCTACGAGCAGTACTTC	CASSAGQGPYEQYF
TRBV27	-	TRBJ1-2	-	TGTGCCAGCAGTGTGGCAGGATATGGCTACACCTTC	CASSVAGYGYTF
TRBV18	-	TRBJ2-2	TRBD2	TGTGCCAGCTCACTTGGACTAGCGGGAGGACACACCGGGGAGCTGTTTTTT	CASSLGLAGGHTGELFF
TRBV7-6	once	TRBJ2-7	-	TGTGCCAGCAGCTTAGGCCCCGGACTAGGGGGCTACGAGCAGTACTTC	CASSLGPGLGGYEQYF
TRBV30	-	TRBJ2-5	-	TGTGCCTGGAGTGTCCGGAGCCAAGAGACCCAGTACTTC	CAWSVRSQETQYF
TRBV6-6	-	TRBJ2-1	TRBD2	TGTGCCAGCAGTTTCAGGCCGGGACTAGCTTACAATGAGCAGTTCTTC	CASSFRPGLAYNEQFF
TRBV30	-	TRBJ2-2	-	TGTGCCTGGAGTGCCGGACTTTCCACCGGGGAGCTGTTTTTT	CAWSAGLSTGELFF
TRBV30	-	TRBJ2-4	-	TGTGCCTGGATGACAGGACTGTCCAAAAACATTCAGTACTTC	CAWMTGLSKNIQYF
TRBV28	-	TRBJ1-2	TRBD1	TGTGCCAGCCGTAAAGACCAGGGGGACGGCTACACCTTC	CASRKDQGDGYTF